This T cell receptor beta chain was captured by sequencing in a study of beta chain features in type 1 diabetes. Across the study: No age, gender or cell yield differences were seen between patients and healthy donors. Regarding the study as a whole: Any PCR bias toward short templates would affect both groups alike. In every one of the four CD4+ subsets, TCRB CDR3s were moderately but significantly shorter in Type 1 diabetes patients.

About this clone itself: Its cognate antigen is unknown.

Expressed TCRB transcripts were sequenced because the entire RNA isolate underwent reverse transcription. Using immunoSEQ multiplex PCR, the repertoire was profiled, and TCRdb retains in-frame clones only, with some absent. The table includes about 320,000 clones, 14% detected once. The germline CDR1 and CDR2 sequences are MNHNS and SASEGT. The CDR3 is 13 amino acids. Trimming stripped 11 bases from V and 6 bases from J, with 19 bases between. This sequence originates from a man aged 25 to 45 in good health. Material: central memory CD4+ T cells from blood. The gene calls are TRBV6-1 and TRBJ1-2, with a possible D match to TRBD1 (6 bases). The CDR3 DNA sequence: TGTGCCTGCACGGTGGGGGCGGGGGATGGCTACACCTTC. Amino acids: CACTVGAGDGYTF.